This TCR beta chain appears in the sequencing data of a study of blood T cell repertoires in COVID-19. About the research overall: The analysed material was cDNA or gDNA that came from T cells, B-cell-depleted T cells, or PBMCs.

Sequencing used immunoSEQ multiplex PCR; TCRdb keeps in-frame clones, though not all of them. The data hold some 120,000 clones, with 75% to 90% observed a single time. The CDR3 sequence is 15 residues long. The germline gives CDR1 GTSNPN, CDR2 SVGIG (reference sequence). V was clipped by 2 bases and J by 5 bases; unmatched bases: 10. This TCR derives from a human donor in a cohort sampled during active COVID-19. J is TRBJ1-1 and V is TRBV30; 8 bases agree with TRBD1. Sample: peripheral blood. The CDR3, as DNA: TGTGCCTGGAGTAGCCATCAGGGGGCTCGAACTGAAGCTTTCTTT. Its translation is CAWSSHQGARTEAFF.